The 2 T cell receptor beta chains below all came from one sample that was sequenced in a study of identifying expanded T cells in peripheral blood. Profiled with immunoSEQ multiplex PCR; TCRdb holds only in-frame clones, not every one. Among over 100,000 clones listed, approximately 90% were seen once. Sequenced input: blood. These receptors were taken from a person aged 18 to 75 in good health.

The rearrangement links TRBV19 to TRBJ2-6; TRBD2 might be the D (5 bases). Germline CDR1 and CDR2: LNHDA and SQIVND (reference sequence). This CDR3 region has 15 residues. V was trimmed by 2 bases and J by 4 bases, leaving 9 bases between them. The CDR3 sequence is CASSITGVGANVLTF. The CDR3 DNA is TGTGCCAGTAGTATAACCGGGGTCGGGGCCAACGTCCTGACTTTC.

V usage is TRBV28 and J usage is TRBJ1-1; the D is unclear. V lost 11 bases to trimming and J lost 0 bases, with 13 bases between them. CDR1 and CDR2 from the germline V gene are MDHEN and SYDVKM. The CDR3 length is 13 residues. In nucleotides, the CDR3 is TGTGCCGGACGAGTTTCGGTGAACACTGAAGCTTTCTTT. Protein sequence: CAGRVSVNTEAFF.